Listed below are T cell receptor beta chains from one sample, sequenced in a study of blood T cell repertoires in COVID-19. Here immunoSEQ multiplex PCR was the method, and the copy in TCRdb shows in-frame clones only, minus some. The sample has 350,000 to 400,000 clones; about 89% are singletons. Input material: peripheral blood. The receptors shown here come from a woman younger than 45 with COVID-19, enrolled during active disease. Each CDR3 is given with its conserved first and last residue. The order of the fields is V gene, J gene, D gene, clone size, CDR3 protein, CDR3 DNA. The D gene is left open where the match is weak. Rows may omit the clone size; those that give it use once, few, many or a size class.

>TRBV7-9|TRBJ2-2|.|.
CASSLGRGNTGELFF
TGTGCCAGCAGCTTAGGGAGGGGGAACACCGGGGAGCTGTTTTTT
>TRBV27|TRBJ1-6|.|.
CASSLYPGSSYNSPLHF
TGTGCCAGCAGTTTATATCCAGGAAGCTCCTATAATTCACCCCTCCACTTT
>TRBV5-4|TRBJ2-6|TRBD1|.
CASSLGQAGILGANVLTF
TGTGCCAGCAGCCTGGGACAGGCAGGAATCCTTGGGGCCAACGTCCTGACTTTC
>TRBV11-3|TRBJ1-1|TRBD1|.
CASSLMGQVGFRDTEAFF
TGTGCCAGCAGCCTTATGGGACAGGTTGGATTTAGGGACACTGAAGCTTTCTTT
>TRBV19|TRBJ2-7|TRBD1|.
CASSDRTGGVGEQYF
TGTGCCAGTAGTGATCGGACAGGGGGCGTTGGCGAGCAGTACTTC
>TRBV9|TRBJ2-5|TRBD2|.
CASSVSGSRQETQYF
TGTGCCAGCAGCGTAAGCGGGAGTCGGCAAGAGACCCAGTACTTC
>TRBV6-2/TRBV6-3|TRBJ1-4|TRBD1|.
CASSPQGATNEKLFF
TGTGCCAGCAGTCCCCAGGGGGCCACTAATGAAAAACTGTTTTTT
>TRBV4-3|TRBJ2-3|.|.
CASSQEVRRAPTDTQYF
TGCGCCAGCAGCCAAGAGGTCAGGAGGGCCCCCACAGATACGCAGTATTTT
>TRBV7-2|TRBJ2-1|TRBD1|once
CASSLARDRHYNEQFF
TGTGCCAGCAGCTTAGCCCGGGACAGGCACTACAATGAGCAGTTCTTC
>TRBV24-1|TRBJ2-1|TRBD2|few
CATGREVNNEQFF
TGTGCCACCGGTCGGGAGGTAAACAATGAGCAGTTCTTC
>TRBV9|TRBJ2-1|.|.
CASSVESGANRAASSYNEQFF
TGTGCCAGCAGCGTAGAGTCAGGGGCAAACCGTGCCGCGAGCTCCTACAATGAGCAGTTCTTC
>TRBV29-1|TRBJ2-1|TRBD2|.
CSVEEWLSQREGNEQFF
TGCAGCGTTGAAGAGTGGCTTTCCCAGCGGGAGGGCAATGAGCAGTTCTTC
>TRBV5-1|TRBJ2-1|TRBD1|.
CASSLAGQAYNEQFF
TGCGCCAGCAGCTTGGCAGGACAGGCATACAATGAGCAGTTCTTC
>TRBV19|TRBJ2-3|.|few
CASSIGQGWADTQYF
TGTGCCAGTAGTATCGGCCAGGGGTGGGCAGATACGCAGTATTTT
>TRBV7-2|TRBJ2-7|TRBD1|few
CASSPGQENPYEQYF
TGTGCCAGCAGCCCGGGACAGGAGAATCCCTACGAGCAGTACTTC
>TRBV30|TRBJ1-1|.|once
CAWSVQRANTEAFF
TGTGCCTGGAGTGTACAGAGAGCGAACACTGAAGCTTTCTTT
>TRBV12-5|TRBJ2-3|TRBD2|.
CASRGTSGTFDTQYF
TGTGCTAGTCGGGGGACTAGCGGGACTTTCGATACGCAGTATTTT
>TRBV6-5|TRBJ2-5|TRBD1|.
CASSYSYWTGRETQYF
TGTGCCAGCAGTTACTCCTACTGGACAGGGCGGGAGACCCAGTACTTC
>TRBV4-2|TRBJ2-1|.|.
CASSQGGQGNEQFF
TGTGCCAGCAGCCAGGGGGGGCAAGGCAATGAGCAGTTCTTC
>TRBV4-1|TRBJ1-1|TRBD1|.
CASSQEGQGAPGTEAFF
TGCGCCAGCAGCCAAGAGGGACAGGGGGCCCCTGGGACTGAAGCTTTCTTT
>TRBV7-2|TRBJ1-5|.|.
CASSKTEDQPQHF
TGTGCCAGCAGCAAGACAGAAGATCAGCCCCAGCATTTT
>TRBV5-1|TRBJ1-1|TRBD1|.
CASSLNTGQGSDTEAFF
TGCGCCAGCAGCTTGAATACGGGACAGGGGAGCGACACTGAAGCTTTCTTT
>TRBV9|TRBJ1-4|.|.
CASSGQFPNEKLFF
TGTGCCAGCAGCGGACAATTTCCTAATGAAAAACTGTTTTTT
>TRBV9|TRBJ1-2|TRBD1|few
CASSVGQGVYGYTF
TGTGCCAGCAGCGTAGGACAGGGTGTCTATGGCTACACCTTC
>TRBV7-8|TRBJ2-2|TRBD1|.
CASSPGQGLVSGPTGELFF
TGTGCCAGCAGCCCCGGACAGGGGTTAGTTTCCGGCCCCACCGGGGAGCTGTTTTTT
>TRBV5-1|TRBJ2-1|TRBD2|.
CASRAGGPDNEQFF
TGCGCCAGCAGAGCGGGGGGGCCTGATAATGAGCAGTTCTTC
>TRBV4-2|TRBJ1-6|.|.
CASSQENNRASPLHF
TGTGCCAGCAGCCAAGAGAACAACAGGGCTTCACCCCTCCACTTT
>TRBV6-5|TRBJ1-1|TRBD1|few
CASSWDRDTEAFF
TGTGCCAGCAGTTGGGACAGGGACACTGAAGCTTTCTTT
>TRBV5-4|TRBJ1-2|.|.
CASSLETAYGYTF
TGTGCCAGCAGCTTGGAGACAGCCTATGGCTACACCTTC
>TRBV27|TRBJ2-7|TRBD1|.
CASSTGGAGQYF
TGTGCCAGCAGTACAGGGGGCGCGGGGCAGTACTTC
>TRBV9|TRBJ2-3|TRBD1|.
CASSAGTDSTDTQYF
TGTGCCAGCAGCGCCGGGACAGATAGCACAGATACGCAGTATTTT
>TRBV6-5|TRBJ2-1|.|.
CASSYTGSSYNEQFF
TGTGCCAGCAGTTACACGGGAAGCTCCTACAATGAGCAGTTCTTC
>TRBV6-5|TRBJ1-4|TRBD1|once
CASSYRLTGSNEKLFF
TGTGCCAGCAGTTACCGATTGACAGGGTCTAATGAAAAACTGTTTTTT
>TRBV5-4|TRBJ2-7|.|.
CASSPDSASYEQYF
TGTGCCAGCAGCCCTGACAGCGCATCCTACGAGCAGTACTTC
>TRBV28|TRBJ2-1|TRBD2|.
CASRSVLGGYNEQFF
TGTGCCAGTAGATCGGTATTGGGGGGGTACAATGAGCAGTTCTTC
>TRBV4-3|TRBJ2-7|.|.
CASSQELRGRSYEQYF
TGCGCCAGCAGCCAAGAATTAAGGGGCAGATCCTACGAGCAGTACTTC
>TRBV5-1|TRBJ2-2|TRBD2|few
CASSQREGPRTGELFF
TGCGCCAGCAGCCAGCGGGAGGGCCCTCGGACCGGGGAGCTGTTTTTT
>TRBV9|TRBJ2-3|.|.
CASSVGRGGESDTQYF
TGTGCCAGCAGCGTAGGGAGGGGGGGCGAGTCAGATACGCAGTATTTT
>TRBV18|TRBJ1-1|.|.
CASSRTQGPWDSEAFF
TGTGCCAGCTCACGTACGCAGGGGCCCTGGGATTCTGAAGCTTTCTTT
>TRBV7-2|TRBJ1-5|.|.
CASSLDLQPQHF
TGTGCCAGCAGCTTAGATTTACAGCCCCAGCATTTT
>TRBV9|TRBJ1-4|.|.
CASRGGLNEKLFF
TGTGCCAGCCGGGGGGGTCTCAATGAAAAACTGTTTTTT
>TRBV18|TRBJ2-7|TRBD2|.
CASSPGRGEQYF
TGTGCCAGCTCACCAGGGAGGGGAGAGCAGTACTTC
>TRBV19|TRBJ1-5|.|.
CASDFGATANQPQHF
TGTGCCAGCGACTTTGGGGCCACGGCAAATCAGCCCCAGCATTTT
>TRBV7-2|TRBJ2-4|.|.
CASSPPAKNIQYF
TGTGCCAGCAGCCCCCCGGCCAAAAACATTCAGTACTTC